Listed below are T cell receptor beta chains from one sample, sequenced in a study of blood T cell repertoires in COVID-19. Data came from immunoSEQ multiplex PCR; TCRdb stores just in-frame clones and leaves some out. The data hold about 20,000 clones, with under 90% observed a single time. The sample consisted of peripheral blood. The receptors originated from a man aged 50-60 years with active COVID-19. Both conserved end residues are part of each CDR3. Each record gives: V gene, clone size, J gene, D gene, CDR3 protein, CDR3 DNA. A D gene is named only where the DNA matches it firmly. Only part of the rows carry a size: once, few, many, or a class if the clone is expanded.

TRBV6-2/TRBV6-3	-	TRBJ2-1	-	CASSNEGRSFQSYNEQFF	TGTGCCAGCAGTAACGAGGGTCGAAGCTTCCAGTCCTACAATGAGCAGTTCTTC
TRBV9	-	TRBJ2-6	-	CASSVEAAGANVLTF	TGTGCCAGCAGCGTAGAGGCGGCTGGGGCCAACGTCCTGACTTTC
TRBV18	-	TRBJ1-3	-	CASSPRGPSSSGNTIYF	TGTGCCAGCTCACCACGAGGGCCTTCTAGCTCTGGAAACACCATATATTTT
TRBV11-2	-	TRBJ1-3	-	CASSLAGTGPNTIYF	TGTGCCAGCAGCTTAGCGGGTACAGGCCCAAACACCATATATTTT
TRBV29-1	-	TRBJ2-5	-	CSVDRQTGETQYF	TGCAGCGTTGATAGGCAGACAGGCGAGACCCAGTACTTC
TRBV9	-	TRBJ1-1	TRBD1	CASLRGQGRTEAFF	TGTGCCAGCCTGCGGGGACAGGGGCGGACTGAAGCTTTCTTT
TRBV11-1	-	TRBJ1-1	-	CASSSGYTEAFF	TGTGCCAGCAGCTCAGGGTACACTGAAGCTTTCTTT
TRBV4-1	-	TRBJ2-2	-	CASSQDFEGGRTGELFF	TGCGCCAGCAGCCAAGATTTTGAGGGGGGGCGAACCGGGGAGCTGTTTTTT
TRBV9	-	TRBJ1-5	TRBD1	CASSPGTGASNQPQHF	TGTGCCAGCAGCCCGGGAACAGGGGCCAGCAATCAGCCCCAGCATTTT
TRBV2	-	TRBJ2-1	TRBD2	CASSGGLAGGLNEQFF	TGTGCCAGCAGTGGGGGACTAGCGGGGGGGCTCAATGAGCAGTTCTTC
TRBV30	-	TRBJ1-5	-	CAWSAWGGADQPQHF	TGTGCCTGGAGTGCCTGGGGGGGGGCGGATCAGCCCCAGCATTTT
TRBV7-2	-	TRBJ2-7	TRBD1	CASSQHMRQGTYEQYF	TGTGCCAGCAGCCAGCATATGAGACAGGGGACCTACGAGCAGTACTTC
TRBV30	-	TRBJ2-7	TRBD2	CAWRRYTSQGGLFDYEQYF	TGTGCCTGGAGACGATATACGTCGCAGGGAGGGCTGTTTGACTACGAGCAGTACTTC
TRBV7-8	-	TRBJ2-7	-	CASSFGGADEQYF	TGTGCCAGCAGCTTTGGAGGGGCGGACGAGCAGTACTTC
TRBV10-1	-	TRBJ2-3	-	CATDPQGIDTQYF	TGCGCCACCGACCCACAGGGAATAGATACGCAGTATTTT
TRBV27	-	TRBJ2-1	TRBD2	CASSTASGGSYNEQFF	TGTGCCAGCAGTACCGCCAGCGGGGGTTCCTACAATGAGCAGTTCTTC
TRBV27	-	TRBJ2-7	-	CATVFSTKQYF	TGTGCCACCGTCTTTTCTACGAAGCAGTACTTC
TRBV6-6	-	TRBJ2-7	-	CASSYGTGYEQYF	TGTGCCAGCAGTTACGGCACAGGGTACGAGCAGTACTTC
TRBV25-1	few	TRBJ2-5	TRBD1	CASSRQGARETQYF	TGTGCCAGCAGCCGACAGGGGGCCCGAGAGACCCAGTACTTC
TRBV5-1	-	TRBJ2-2	TRBD2	CASSLPPGTSGADTGELFF	TGCGCCAGCAGCCTACCACCCGGGACTAGCGGGGCAGACACCGGGGAGCTGTTTTTT
TRBV5-6	-	TRBJ2-7	TRBD2	CASSLRTSGAPYEQYF	TGTGCCAGCAGCCTACGGACTAGCGGGGCACCTTACGAGCAGTACTTC
TRBV6-5	-	TRBJ1-5	-	CASSLDRSPQHF	TGTGCCAGCAGTCTAGACAGGTCGCCCCAGCATTTT
TRBV5-1	-	TRBJ2-1	TRBD2	CASSSGTSGGADEQFF	TGCGCCAGCAGCTCCGGGACTAGCGGGGGGGCTGATGAGCAGTTCTTC
TRBV5-1	-	TRBJ2-4	TRBD2	CASSWFERGAGKNIQYF	TGCGCCAGCAGCTGGTTCGAGCGGGGGGCCGGCAAAAACATTCAGTACTTC
TRBV5-4	-	TRBJ1-2	-	CASSLALIPYGYTF	TGTGCCAGCAGCTTGGCACTTATACCTTATGGCTACACCTTC